Below, 25 T cell receptor beta chains from the same sample are listed, as sequenced in a study of regulatory T cells in long-lasting Graves disease. Library construction for TCR beta used iRepertoire HTBI primers and Arm-PCR of CDR3 regions. TCRdb reprocessed the multiplex PCR reads with MiXCR, giving one entry per CDR3 protein. This sample has about 450,000 distinct CDR3 sequences, with 14% found just once. As for time point: newly diagnosed GD, antithyroid drugs for less than 3 months. Extracted PBMC RNA gave rise to the TCR library. These sequences were also reported in another study, on T cells in Graves' hyperthyroidism and ophthalmopathy.

The sample consisted of peripheral blood mononuclear cells (PBMCs), taken at new diagnosis, from a patient treated with antithyroid drugs. The receptors derive from a woman aged 45-60 years with Graves disease.

This clonotype was counted many times. This rearrangement joins TRBV2 to TRBJ2-7; TRBD2 matches at 8 bases. Germline CDR1 and CDR2: SNHLY and FYNNEI. The CDR3 consists of 16 residues. Trimming cost V 6 bases and J 1 base; bases outside gene matches: 11. DNA for the CDR3: TGTGCCAGCAGCTCCACTAGCGGCCTACGGTCCTACGAGCAGTACTTC. Translation gives CASSSTSGLRSYEQYF. The full variable domain, its missing parts supplied by reference TRBV2 and TRBJ2-7, is EPEVTQTPSHQVTQMGQEVILRCVPISNHLYFYWYRQILGQKVEFLVSFYNNEISEKSEIFDDQFSVERPDGSNFTLKIRSTKLEDSAMYFCASSSTSGLRSYEQYFGPGTRLTVT.

The sample holds many counts of this clonotype. V is TRBV5-1 and J is TRBJ2-7, with 7 positions matching TRBD2. The CDR3 extends over 17 amino acids. The V gene's germline CDR1 is SGHRS and CDR2 YFSETQ. V was clipped by 0 bases and J by 1 base; unmatched bases: 10. CDR3 in DNA: TGCGCCAGCAGCTTGGGAAGTAGCGGGTTCCTATCCTACGAGCAGTACTTC. Amino acids: CASSLGSSGFLSYEQYF.

V gene TRBV4-2 combines with J gene TRBJ2-2, with a weak D call TRBD1 (5 bases). The V end lost 6 bases, the J end lost 0 bases, and 14 bases lay between the germline ends. The germline gives CDR1 LGHNA, CDR2 YNFKEQ. The CDR3 totals 16 residues. The CDR3 loop is CASRPGHSTNTGELFF. The DNA of the CDR3 is TGTGCCAGCAGACCCGGACACTCCACGAACACCGGGGAGCTGTTTTTT.

This sequence joins TRBV7-9 and TRBJ2-3, with D possibly TRBD2 on 6 matching bases. Looked up from germline, CDR1 is SEHNR and CDR2 is FQNEAQ (reference sequence). The length of the CDR3 is 13 residues. The germline V and J ends were trimmed by 2 bases and 8 bases, with 11 bases remaining between them. CDR3 residues: CASSLSGALTQYF. The CDR3 nucleotides are TGTGCCAGCAGCTTATCGGGAGCGCTTACGCAGTATTTT.

At least ten counts were recorded for this clonotype. The chain combines TRBV3-1 with TRBJ2-7, with TRBD2 identical over 9 bases. The CDR3 contains 18 residues. V shed 0 bases and J 4 bases; nucleotides not matched to a gene: 13. From germline, CDR1 is LGHDT and CDR2 YNNKEL (reference sequence). The CDR3 region has the DNA TGTGCCAGCAGCCAAGATCTTGTTGGGCTAGCGGGAAGTTACGAGCAGTACTTC. Its protein is CASSQDLVGLAGSYEQYF.

The rearrangement links TRBV6-1 to TRBJ2-4; 11 bases agree with TRBD1. Per the germline V gene, CDR1 is MNHNS and CDR2 is SASEGT. V lost 5 bases and J lost 3; bases outside the gene matches: 9. The CDR3 loop spans 17 amino acids. The CDR3 DNA reads TGTGCCAGCAGTCCGCCCGGACAGGGGGCCGGCAAAAACATTCAGTACTTC. The encoded protein is CASSPPGQGAGKNIQYF.

This clonotype was recorded many times. One end of the junction does not line up with germline, which may come from a read error. The J gene is TRBJ2-7, the V gene TRBV5-1; TRBD2 agrees at 10 bases. CDR1 is SGHRS, CDR2 YFSETQ, per germline. CDR3 length: 14 residues. For the CDR3, the DNA is TGTGCCAGCAGCTTAGGCCTAGCGGGAGACGAGCAGTACTTC. This gives the protein CASSLGLAGDEQYF. Full variable domain (missing parts from reference TRBV5-1 and TRBJ2-7): KAGVTQTPRYLIKTRGQQVTLSCSPISGHRSVSWYQQTPGQGLQFLFEYFSETQRNKGNFPGRFSGRQFSNSRSEMNVSTLELGDSALYLCASSLGLAGDEQYFGPGTRLTVT.

This clonotype was observed a handful of times. Germline is not matched at one junction end, which may reflect a read error. The genes are TRBV19 and TRBJ1-5; 7 bases match TRBD1. The CDR3 extends over 14 amino acids. Germline V gene data show CDR1 as LNHDA and CDR2 as SQIVND (reference sequence). CDR3 sequence: CASSLEQGSQPQHF. As DNA, the CDR3 is TGTGCCAGTAGTTTAGAACAGGGGAGTCAGCCCCAGCATTTT. The complete variable domain, with remaining parts taken from reference TRBV19 and TRBJ1-5, reads DGGITQSPKYLFRKEGQNVTLSCEQNLNHDAMYWYRQDPGQGLRLIYYSQIVNDFQKGDIAEGYSVSREKKESFPLTVTSAQKNPTAFYLCASSLEQGSQPQHFGDGTRLSIL.

This clonotype was counted once. The chain carries TRBV27 and TRBJ2-1, with 7 bases matching TRBD2. CDR3 length: 15 residues. From germline, CDR1 is MNHEY and CDR2 SMNVEV (reference sequence). Trimming removed 8 bases from V and 8 bases from J; junction bases left unmatched: 15. The CDR3 sequence is CASGRAGPVGDEQFF. CDR3 in DNA: TGTGCCAGCGGACGAGCGGGGCCAGTGGGCGATGAGCAGTTCTTC.

The chain couples TRBV20-1 to TRBJ2-7; TRBD2 matches 8 bases. The CDR3 totals 17 residues. Germline CDR1 DFQATT, CDR2 SNEGSKA (reference sequence). V shed 4 bases, J shed 1 base, and the junction held 15 bases outside the gene matches. The CDR3 region is CSANRPPGASGSYEQYF. CDR3 in DNA: TGCAGTGCTAATCGCCCCCCGGGGGCTAGCGGGTCCTACGAGCAGTACTTC.

The chain has TRBV4-1 and TRBJ2-2; D is perhaps TRBD1 (6 bases). Trimming shortened V by 1 base and J by 7 bases, and 13 bases separated the two germline ends. Looked up from germline, CDR1 is MGHRA and CDR2 is YSYEKL. The CDR3 consists of 15 residues. The DNA of the CDR3 is TGCGCCAGCAGCCAAGCTAGGGGGATAAACGGGGAGCTGTTTTTT. The encoded protein is CASSQARGINGELFF.

This chain links TRBV6-2 or TRBV6-3 with TRBJ1-5; D not resolved. The length of the CDR3 is 13 residues. Per the germline V gene, CDR1 is MNHEY and CDR2 is SVGEGT. V was cut by 8 bases and J by 4 bases, with 12 bases left in between. DNA for the CDR3: TGTGCCAGCCATGTGACATCTAATCAGCCCCAGCATTTT. This translates into CASHVTSNQPQHF.

This clonotype was seen a handful of times. The chain couples TRBV12-3 or TRBV12-4 to TRBJ2-1, with D possibly matching TRBD2 (5 bases). This CDR3 is built from 14 residues. V was trimmed by 1 base and J by 6 bases, leaving 10 bases between them. The CDR3 is CASSLGPSFNEQFF. CDR3 nucleotides: TGTGCCAGCAGTTTAGGCCCTAGCTTCAATGAGCAGTTCTTC.

This clonotype was seen repeatedly, ten times or more. The chain couples TRBV27 to TRBJ2-7; the D is unclear. The CDR3 length is 14 residues. Trimming cost V 3 bases and J 2 bases, with 11 bases left between them. Germline V gene lookup returns CDR1 MNHEY and CDR2 SMNVEV (reference sequence). The CDR3 DNA reads as TGTGCCAGCAGTTTCCGAGGACCCCCCTACGAGCAGTACTTC. It is translated as CASSFRGPPYEQYF.

In its sample, this clonotype was seen many times. This chain uses TRBV28 with TRBJ2-1, with 12 bases that match TRBD2. CDR1 and CDR2 from the germline V gene are MDHEN and SYDVKM. The CDR3 covers 14 residues. Unmatched junction bases numbered 7, after V lost 8 bases and J lost 8 bases. The CDR3 region is CASETSGRRHEQFF. CDR3 DNA: TGTGCCAGCGAGACTAGCGGGAGAAGGCATGAGCAGTTCTTC.

This clonotype was seen many times. CDR3 sequence (DNA): TGTGCTAGTGGGGAATCCACCGGGGAGCTGTTTTTT. This gives the protein CASGESTGELFF. The chain has TRBV12-5 and TRBJ2-2, with no clear D. Trimming shortened V by 6 bases and J by 4 bases, and 6 bases separated the two germline ends. Germline CDR1 reads LGHNT; CDR2 reads FRNRAP. This CDR3 is built from 12 residues.

This clonotype was counted between two and nine times. The genes are TRBV9 and TRBJ2-1; D gene unclear. The CDR3 length is 14 residues. Trimming took 0 bases from V and 3 from J, leaving 7 bases between them. Germline V gene lookup returns CDR1 SGDLS and CDR2 YYNGEE. The CDR3 DNA follows: TGTGCCAGCAGCGTAGCTCCAGTCTACAATGAGCAGTTCTTC. This gives the protein CASSVAPVYNEQFF.

A few counts support this clonotype. This chain uses TRBV3-1 with TRBJ2-1; 8 bases line up with TRBD2. Germline V CDR1 and CDR2: LGHDT, YNNKEL (reference sequence). This CDR3 is built from 17 residues. V lost 0 bases, J lost 4 bases, and 8 bases stayed unmatched. The CDR3 bases are TGTGCCAGCAGCCAAGATTCTGGACTAGCATTATACAATGAGCAGTTCTTC. It codes for CASSQDSGLALYNEQFF.

In regard to this clonotype: Being one base from a much bigger clone, this may be a read error. The chain employs TRBV30 and TRBJ1-3; perhaps TRBD1 as D (6 bases). In germline, CDR1 is GTSNPN, CDR2 SVGIG (reference sequence). The germline V and J ends were trimmed by 6 bases and 2 bases, with 14 bases remaining between them. This CDR3 has 14 amino acids. For the CDR3, the DNA is TGTGCCTGTTTTTGGGACATGACTGGAAACACCATATATTTT. Protein sequence: CACFWDMTGNTIYF. The entire variable domain, with the rest obtained from reference TRBV30 and TRBJ1-3, is as follows: SQTIHQWPATLVQPVGSPLSLECTVEGTSNPNLYWYRQAAGRGLQLLFYSVGIGQISSEVPQNLSASRPQDRQFILSSKKLLLSDSGFYLCACFWDMTGNTIYFGEGSWLTVV.

This clonotype was counted ten times or more. CDR3 in amino acids: CASSPRDRANEKLFF. CDR3 DNA: TGTGCCAGCAGCCCCAGGGACAGGGCTAATGAAAAACTGTTTTTT. The V and J genes are TRBV7-9 and TRBJ1-4, with 9 bases aligning to TRBD1. This CDR3 has 15 residues. Per the germline V gene, CDR1 is SEHNR and CDR2 is FQNEAQ (reference sequence). The J segment lost 3 bases and the V segment lost 5 bases, leaving 4 bases of the junction unmatched.

There are many counts of this clonotype. The chain couples TRBV27 to TRBJ2-3; unclear D gene. Germline-derived CDR1 and CDR2 are MNHEY and SMNVEV (reference sequence). The CDR3 extends over 14 amino acids. Trimming left V 2 bases short and J 0 bases short, with 6 bases between. For the CDR3, the DNA is TGTGCCAGCAGTTTAGTCGTGAGCACAGATACGCAGTATTTT. Translation: CASSLVVSTDTQYF.

With regard to this clonotype: Possible read error: a much larger clone is one base away. The chain is built from TRBV7-2 and TRBJ2-7; D is perhaps TRBD1 or TRBD2 (6 bases each). Trimming shortened V by 1 base and J by 5 bases, and 18 bases separated the two germline ends. The germline V gene has CDR1 SGHTA and CDR2 FQGNSA. This CDR3 has 16 amino acids. The CDR3: CASSLGGAAARHEQYF. The CDR3 DNA is TGTGCCAGCAGCTTAGGGGGGGCGGCTGCTAGACACGAGCAGTACTTC.

In this sample, this clonotype turned up many times. The chain is built from TRBV20-1 and TRBJ2-1; 10 nucleotides align to TRBD1. Trimming removed 2 bases from V and 9 bases from J; junction bases left unmatched: 13. From germline, CDR1 is DFQATT and CDR2 SNEGSKA (reference sequence). The CDR3 covers 16 residues. The CDR3 DNA reads TGCAGTGCTAGAAATATTGACAGGGGGCTTTATGGTGAGCAGTTCTTC. Its protein product is CSARNIDRGLYGEQFF.

This clonotype has ten or more counts. This chain connects TRBV28 to TRBJ1-2; D is undetermined. Germline CDR1 reads MDHEN; CDR2 reads SYDVKM. The CDR3 runs to 12 residues. Trimming took off 7 bases at V and 5 bases at J, with 11 bases between the two ends. CDR3 nucleotides: TGTGCCAGCACCAAGGAGGGTTATGGCTACACCTTC. Its translation is CASTKEGYGYTF.

This clonotype was detected many times. The DNA for the CDR3 is TGTGCCAGCAGTGAGACACATTCCCGCGATGAGCAGTTCTTC. It translates to CASSETHSRDEQFF. The rearrangement uses TRBV28 and TRBJ2-1; D is ambiguous. Germline V lookup: CDR1 MDHEN, CDR2 SYDVKM. V shed 5 bases and J shed 8 bases, with 16 bases lying between them. This CDR3 contains 14 residues.